The source of this T cell receptor (beta chain) is a study of T-cell reconstitution after alpha-beta-depleted transplantation in children. This clonotype was seen many times. It was with unique molecular identifiers that the TCRbeta library was prepared. TCRdb re-called the PCR reads with MiXCR, one entry per CDR3 protein. Of about a million distinct CDR3 sequences listed, roughly 29% are singletons. The input for sequencing was PBMCs, mostly from graft donor cells, taken 360 days after TCRalphabeta/CD19-depleted stem cell transplant. The TCR comes from a boy younger than two who had a stem cell transplant for SCID, so the T cells may come from the graft donor.

CDR3 sequence (DNA): TGTGCCAGCAGCCGGCCGGGGGGACAGGGGACCAATCAGCCCCAGCATTTT. Translating gives CASSRPGGQGTNQPQHF. J is TRBJ1-5 and V is TRBV27; 10 bases fit TRBD1. The trim removed 6 bases at V and 3 bases at J, leaving 11 bases unmatched. Germline CDR1 MNHEY, CDR2 SMNVEV (reference sequence). CDR3 length equals 17 residues.